Included here is one T cell receptor beta chain sequence, with context. This sample is drawn from a study of blood T cell repertoires in COVID-19. TCRdb's copy holds only in-frame clones and misses some; the assay was immunoSEQ multiplex PCR. The data show approximately 260,000 clones, 84% seen once. Losses at the gene ends were 3 bases for V and 4 bases for J; bases not matched to a gene: 6. The CDR3 sequence is 15 residues long. From germline, CDR1 is SGHRS and CDR2 YFSETQ. The chain has TRBV5-1 and TRBJ1-4; 7 nucleotides align to TRBD1. The TCR sequence derives from a man aged 50-60 years who had recovered from COVID-19. The sequenced sample consisted of PBMCs or T cells enriched from blood (not recorded which). In DNA, the CDR3 is TGCGCCAGCAGCTCGTCCCAGGGGGTTAATGAAAAACTGTTTTTT. This codes for CASSSSQGVNEKLFF.